This entry features one T cell receptor beta chain sequence. Losses at the gene ends were 5 bases for V and 14 bases for J; bases not matched to a gene: 7. This CDR3 is built from 13 residues. The germline gives CDR1 SGHDT, CDR2 YYEEEE. In the original workflow: Estimation of nucleated cell counts relied on the amplification of reference gene primers. Profiled with immunoSEQ multiplex PCR; TCRdb holds only in-frame clones, not every one. For V, J and clone size, that table is used; D and trimming come from the DNA. The table shows 60,000 to 70,000 clones, with approximately 85% occurring only once. These data originate in a study of blood T cell repertoires in COVID-19. Study overall: The study drew acute and convalescent COVID-19 samples from the United States, Italy and Spain. Sources were T cells, B-cell-depleted T cells, or PBMCs; the material itself was cDNA or gDNA.

The clonotype was recovered from a woman aged 55-69 years with COVID-19, enrolled during active disease. What was sequenced was peripheral blood. This chain links TRBV5-6 with TRBJ2-3, with 14 nucleotides matching TRBD2. DNA for the CDR3: TGTGCCAGCAGTCGACTAGCGGGGGGGCCGACGTATTTT. It yields the protein CASSRLAGGPTYF. Drawing the rest from reference TRBV5-6 and TRBJ2-3, the complete variable domain is DAGVTQSPTHLIKTRGQQVTLRCSPKSGHDTVSWYQQALGQGPQFIFQYYEEEERQRGNFPDRFSGHQFPNYSSELNVNALLLGDSALYLCASSRLAGGPTYFGPGTRLTVL.